These 6 T cell receptor beta chains were sequenced from one sample in a study of metastatic and nonmetastatic thyroid tumors. With MiXCR, TCRdb called clones anew from the PCR reads. Counted here are fewer than 35,000 clones, 15% to 20% occurring once; the ten biggest clones make up 12%. Thyroid surgery had not been preceded by any treatment in any patient. The specimen sequenced was blood. Every receptor here comes from a male donor with papillary thyroid cancer or a benign thyroid nodule (not recorded which). Some clones in this sample may be carry-over from other donors' samples.

This clone was observed at least ten times. This sequence joins TRBV11-1 and TRBJ2-3; D remains unclear. The CDR3 runs to 12 residues. Per the germline V gene, CDR1 is SGHAT and CDR2 is FQDESV (reference sequence). V lost 4 bases and J lost 0, with 2 bases in between. The CDR3 loop reads CASSSSTDTQYF. The DNA for the CDR3 is TGTGCCAGCAGCTCGAGCACAGATACGCAGTATTTT.

Regarding this clone: The junction departs from germline at one end; a sequencing error may be responsible. J is TRBJ1-4 and V is TRBV4-1; 7 positions agree with TRBD1. The CDR3 loop spans 17 amino acids. CDR1 is MGHRA and CDR2 is YSYEKL in the germline V gene. The CDR3 is CANSQEVSSAGGEKLFF. The CDR3 coding sequence is TGCGCCAACAGCCAAGAAGTATCGTCGGCAGGGGGTGAAAAACTGTTTTTT.

The chain links TRBV3-1 to TRBJ2-7; D unclear. CDR3 length equals 12 residues. Germline loops: CDR1 LGHDT, CDR2 YNNKEL (reference sequence). Deletions cut 4 bases from V and 6 bases from J, with 10 bases between. CDR3 protein: CASSLTLGEQYF. The CDR3 nucleotides are TGTGCCAGCAGCCTGACTTTAGGCGAGCAGTACTTC.

In this sample, this clone turned up many times. V usage is TRBV15 and J usage is TRBJ2-1; D is uncertain. The CDR3 sequence is 12 residues long. The germline V and J ends were trimmed by 2 bases and 5 bases, with 4 bases remaining between them. The germline V gene has CDR1 LNHNV and CDR2 YYDKDF (reference sequence). CDR3 coding DNA: TGTGCCACCAGCAGACCAAACAATGAGCAGTTCTTC. This codes for CATSRPNNEQFF.

This clone was seen at least ten times. A much larger clone differs by one base, so this may be a read error. Here the CDR3 omits its conserved ending phenylalanine or tryptophan, so a read error is the likely source. Because the CDR3's place on the DNA is in doubt, the DNA is left out and the CDR3 is given as listed by TCRdb. CDR3 sequence reads: CASGEPGTGVPQETRYL. The V call is TRBV6-2 or TRBV6-3, the J call TRBJ2-5; the table names TRBD1, a call not compared with the DNA. The CDR3 is made up of 17 amino acids, end residues included. Germline CDR1 is MNHEY and CDR2 is SVGEGT.

This clone was observed a few times. A much larger clone lies a single base off, so this may be a read error. The chain links TRBV25-1 to TRBJ2-4; tentative D call: TRBD1 (5 bases). The germline V gene has CDR1 MGHDK and CDR2 SYGVNS. The CDR3 runs to 13 residues. V shed 4 bases and J shed 6 bases, with 10 bases lying between them. The CDR3 reads CASSGVTANIQYF. The CDR3 nucleotides are TGTGCCAGCAGTGGGGTGACAGCAAACATTCAGTACTTC.